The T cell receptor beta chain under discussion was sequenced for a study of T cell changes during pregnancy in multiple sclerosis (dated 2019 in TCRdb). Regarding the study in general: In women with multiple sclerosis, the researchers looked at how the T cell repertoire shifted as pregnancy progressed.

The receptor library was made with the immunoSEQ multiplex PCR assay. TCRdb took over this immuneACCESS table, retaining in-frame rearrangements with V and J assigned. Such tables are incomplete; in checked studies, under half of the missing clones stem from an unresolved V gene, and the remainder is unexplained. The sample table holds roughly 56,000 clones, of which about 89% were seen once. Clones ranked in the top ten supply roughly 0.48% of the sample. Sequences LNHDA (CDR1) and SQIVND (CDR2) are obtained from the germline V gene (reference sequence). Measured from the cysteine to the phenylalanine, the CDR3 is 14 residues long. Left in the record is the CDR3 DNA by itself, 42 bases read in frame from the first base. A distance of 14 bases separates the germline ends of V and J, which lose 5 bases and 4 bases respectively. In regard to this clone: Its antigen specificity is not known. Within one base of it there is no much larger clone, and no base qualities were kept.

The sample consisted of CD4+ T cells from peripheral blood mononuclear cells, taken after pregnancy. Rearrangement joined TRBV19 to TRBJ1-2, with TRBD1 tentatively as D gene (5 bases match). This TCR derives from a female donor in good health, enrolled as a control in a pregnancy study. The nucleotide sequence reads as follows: TGTGCCAGTAGTCGCCCGACAGAGGCCTATGGCTACACCTTC. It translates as CASSRPTEAYGYTF.